Given below is one T cell receptor (beta chain) in context. The cohort comprised adults aged about 18 to 100 years residing in around 25 US areas. Donors were grouped by their self-reported clinical history. The authors' processing: Amplification of reference gene primers provided the estimated nucleated cell counts. The protocol was immunoSEQ multiplex PCR, while the TCRdb copy is restricted to in-frame clones and leaves out a portion. Clonal size and the V and J genes are those of that table, whereas D and trimming came from the DNA. The sample lists 200,000 to 250,000 clones, 80% to 90% occurring once. The data derive from a study of blood T cell repertoires in COVID-19. Study in general: From T cells, B-cell-depleted T cells, or PBMCs came the material, which was cDNA or gDNA.

This CDR3 has 13 amino acids. V gave up 4 bases and J gave up 3 bases, with 9 bases separating them. Germline V lookup: CDR1 SNHLY, CDR2 FYNNEI. This receptor was identified in a woman aged 45-59 years in a cohort exposed to, infected with or recovered from COVID-19 (not recorded which). The sequencing sample was made of PBMCs or T cells enriched from blood (not recorded which). The chain is built from TRBV2 and TRBJ1-1; D uncertain. The chain's CDR3 is CASSGETDTEAFF. The DNA for the CDR3 is TGTGCCAGCAGTGGGGAGACGGACACTGAAGCTTTCTTT. The full variable domain, in which reference TRBV2 and TRBJ1-1 provide the parts outside the CDR3, is EPEVTQTPSHQVTQMGQEVILRCVPISNHLYFYWYRQILGQKVEFLVSFYNNEISEKSEIFDDQFSVERPDGSNFTLKIRSTKLEDSAMYFCASSGETDTEAFFGQGTRLTVV.